Here is one TCR beta chain with its context. Its antigen is not known. The data belong to a study of T cell repertoires in cytomegalovirus infection. About the study: In public TCR beta signatures, there were indications of both CMV infection and matching HLA type. Study findings and constraints: HLA-C-restricted CMV clonotypes gave the most frequent clonotype in two of eight donors. Totalled public TCR beta family frequency picked out people who carried CMV plus the relevant HLA.

TCRdb ran MiXCR on the reads and lists one entry per CDR3 protein. The sample shows roughly 720,000 distinct CDR3 sequences, roughly a third of them seen only once. Trimming stripped 3 bases from V and 3 bases from J, with 23 bases between. Looked up from germline, CDR1 is KGHSH and CDR2 is LQKENI. This CDR3 has 18 residues. The source of this sequence is a human donor in good health (CMV status not recorded). Some clones in this sample may be carry-over from other donors' samples. Source material: PBMCs. This chain uses TRBV18 with TRBJ1-1, with D perhaps matching TRBD1 (5 bases). CDR3 DNA sequence: TGTGCCAGCTCACCTTTACCGGGCCCATGGGACGGGGACACTGAAGCTTTCTTT. Amino acid sequence: CASSPLPGPWDGDTEAFF.